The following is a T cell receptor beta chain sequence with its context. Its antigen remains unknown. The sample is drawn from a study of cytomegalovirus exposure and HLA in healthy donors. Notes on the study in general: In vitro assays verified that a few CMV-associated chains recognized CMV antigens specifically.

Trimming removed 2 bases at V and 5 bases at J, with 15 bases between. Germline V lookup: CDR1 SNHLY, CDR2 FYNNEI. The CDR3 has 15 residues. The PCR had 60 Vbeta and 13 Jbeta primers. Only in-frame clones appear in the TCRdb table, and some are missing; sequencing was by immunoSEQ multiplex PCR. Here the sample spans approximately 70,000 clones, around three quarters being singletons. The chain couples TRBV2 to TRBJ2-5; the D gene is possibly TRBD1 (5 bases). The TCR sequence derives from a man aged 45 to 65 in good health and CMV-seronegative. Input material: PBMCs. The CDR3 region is CASSEYQSRDETQYF. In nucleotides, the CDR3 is TGTGCCAGCAGTGAATATCAAAGCAGGGATGAGACCCAGTACTTC.